This entry describes one T cell receptor (beta chain). Its target is unknown. The CDR3 covers 14 residues. The V gene's germline CDR1 is SGHTA and CDR2 FQGTGA. The record originates from a study of post-analysis software for immune sequencing data. Overall study results and limits: Included in a set of 5 or 6 TRBV segments more frequent in patients than controls were TRBV5-6, TRBV5-1 and TRBV20-1.

Unique-molecular-identifier-tagged TCR beta cDNA libraries were used. TCRdb used MiXCR to reprocess the PCR reads, holding one entry per CDR3 protein. The sample lists 400,000 to 500,000 distinct CDR3 sequences; roughly 38% were seen once. The chain has TRBV7-3 and TRBJ2-5, with 7 bases aligning to TRBD1. The DNA end lines up better with TRBJ2-7; the J call may be wrong. Sequenced material: blood. The clonotype comes from a girl aged 2 to 9 with multiple sclerosis. CDR3 region: CASSPNRGTYEQYF. The CDR3 DNA reads as TGTGCCAGCAGCCCCAACAGGGGAACCTACGAGCAGTACTTC.